Below are 25 T cell receptor beta chains sequenced from a single sample in a study of T cell responses to AZD1222 COVID-19 vaccine (TCRdb year 2021). Taken with the paper, the label for time point translates to: about 28 days (+/-7) after the second vaccine dose. Libraries were constructed by the immunoSEQ multiplex PCR assay. The table comes from immuneACCESS by way of TCRdb, which keeps in-frame sequences with V and J called. Part of the clones is missing from these tables; in studies checked, under half for an unresolved V gene and the rest for unknown reasons. In this sample the table shows 120,000 or so clones, about 86% of which occur a single time. 3% of the sample is in the top ten clones. The sample was peripheral blood, taken 28 days after the second AZD1222 dose. Receptors were obtained from an adult who received the AZD1222 COVID-19 vaccine.

The chain joins TRBV27 to TRBJ2-2, with D possibly being TRBD1 or TRBD2 (5 bases each). Per the germline V gene, CDR1 is MNHEY and CDR2 is SMNVEV (reference sequence). CDR3 length equals 14 residues. Trimming left V 6 bases short and J 3 bases short, with 11 bases between. Written as DNA, the CDR3 is TGTGCCAGCAGGCCCTTGGGGGACACCGGGGAGCTGTTTTTT. Its protein product is CASRPLGDTGELFF.

The CDR3 DNA reads TGTGCCAGCAGTACGCTGACAGGGGTGCCTGGCTACACCTTC. Its protein product is CASSTLTGVPGYTF. The chain couples TRBV27 to TRBJ1-2; TRBD1 agrees at 8 bases. Trimming at V came to 5 bases and at J to 7 bases, leaving 9 bases not matched to a gene. The CDR3 totals 14 residues. CDR1 and CDR2 from the germline V gene are MNHEY and SMNVEV (reference sequence).

The chain has TRBV30 and TRBJ1-6; TRBD1 might be the D (5 bases). Germline-derived CDR1 and CDR2 are GTSNPN and SVGIG (reference sequence). The CDR3 extends over 14 amino acids. The germline V and J ends were trimmed by 5 bases and 6 bases, with 14 bases remaining between them. The CDR3 sequence: CAWSNGASNSPLHF. In nucleotides, the CDR3 is TGTGCCTGGTCCAACGGGGCAAGTAATTCACCCCTCCACTTT.

The chain has TRBV18 and TRBJ2-3; 11 nucleotides align to TRBD1. With V trimmed by 6 bases and J by 6 bases, 5 bases remained unmatched. CDR1 KGHSH and CDR2 LQKENI come from the germline V gene. The CDR3 sequence is 14 residues long. CDR3 bases: TGTGCCAGCTCGCCCGGACAGGGGGCTGATACGCAGTATTTT. It translates to CASSPGQGADTQYF.

The V call is TRBV27, the J call TRBJ2-7, with a possible D match to TRBD1 (6 bases). The CDR3 consists of 14 residues. V lost 2 bases, J lost 2 bases, and 10 bases lay in between. CDR1 MNHEY and CDR2 SMNVEV come from the germline V gene (reference sequence). The CDR3 sequence: CASSLGGQTYEQYF. Written as DNA, the CDR3 is TGTGCCAGCAGTTTAGGGGGACAAACCTACGAGCAGTACTTC.

For the CDR3, the DNA is TGTGCCAGCAGCGTAAGAGGGGGGGGCGAGACCCAGTACTTC. Residues: CASSVRGGGETQYF. V gene TRBV9 combines with J gene TRBJ2-5, with D maybe TRBD2 (7 bases). There are 14 residues in the CDR3. Germline V gene lookup returns CDR1 SGDLS and CDR2 YYNGEE. Trimming shortened V by 1 base and J by 5 bases, and 12 bases separated the two germline ends.

The rearrangement joins TRBV29-1 to TRBJ2-3; D is possibly TRBD2 (5 bases). Trimming took 1 base from V and 4 from J, leaving 27 bases between them. The CDR3 sequence is 19 residues long. Germline assignment: CDR1 SQVTM and CDR2 ANQGSEA. CDR3 sequence: CSVEGSSGRQPLRSDTQYF. In DNA, the CDR3 is TGCAGCGTTGAAGGCTCGAGCGGTCGGCAGCCACTAAGGTCAGATACGCAGTATTTT.

This clone was counted only a few times. CDR3 in DNA: TGTGCCAGCAGCGCCTCAGGGGGCGGGAACACTGAAGCTTTCTTT. As protein: CASSASGGGNTEAFF. The chain joins TRBV9 to TRBJ1-1, with 8 bases aligning to TRBD1. Germline CDR1 reads SGDLS; CDR2 reads YYNGEE. This CDR3 comprises 15 residues. With V trimmed by 3 bases and J by 1 base, 5 bases remained unmatched.

The J gene is TRBJ1-2, the V gene TRBV4-2; D is unresolved. The CDR3 runs 15 residues. V was cut by 2 bases and J by 0 bases, with 10 bases left in between. From germline, CDR1 is LGHNA and CDR2 YNFKEQ. The CDR3 protein is CASSQSKSTNYGYTF. CDR3 bases: TGTGCCAGCAGCCAAAGCAAGAGTACTAACTATGGCTACACCTTC.

The chain links TRBV7-2 to TRBJ2-3, with 8 bases lining up with TRBD2. The CDR3 totals 16 residues. In germline, CDR1 is SGHTA, CDR2 FQGNSA. The V gene end was trimmed by 1 base and the J gene end by 1 base; junction bases not matched to a gene: 4. CDR3 bases: TGTGCCAGCAGCTTAGACGCGGGGGGCGGCACAGATACGCAGTATTTT. Residues: CASSLDAGGGTDTQYF.

The chain links TRBV7-2 to TRBJ1-1; D is unresolved. CDR3 length: 14 residues. Trimming removed 6 bases from V and 0 bases from J, with 11 bases in between. Per the germline V gene, CDR1 is SGHTA and CDR2 is FQGNSA. The CDR3 protein is CASRPQILNTEAFF. Here the CDR3 DNA reads TGTGCCAGCAGACCCCAGATATTGAACACTGAAGCTTTCTTT.

The V call is TRBV9, the J call TRBJ2-1, with D perhaps matching TRBD1 or TRBD2 (5 bases each). Germline assignment: CDR1 SGDLS and CDR2 YYNGEE. The V and J ends lost 0 bases and 0 bases respectively, with 7 bases between them. The CDR3 contains 15 residues. This chain's CDR3 is CASSVAGRSYNEQFF. The CDR3 DNA is TGTGCCAGCAGCGTAGCGGGACGCTCCTACAATGAGCAGTTCTTC.

This clone was seen a few times. The chain joins TRBV7-8 to TRBJ1-6; D gene uncertain. The CDR3 has 13 residues. V lost 5 bases, J lost 7 bases, and 9 bases lay in between. Germline CDR1 SGHVS, CDR2 FQNEAQ. The CDR3 loop reads CASSQRRNSPLHF. DNA for the CDR3: TGTGCCAGCAGCCAGCGACGGAATTCACCCCTCCACTTT.

The count of this clone is one. The chain links TRBV6-6 to TRBJ2-6; TRBD1 matches 8 bases. The CDR3 length is 20 residues. V lost 6 bases to trimming and J lost 0 bases; unmatched junction nucleotides: 16. The germline gives CDR1 MNHNY, CDR2 SVGAGI (reference sequence). The DNA for the CDR3 is TGTGCCAGCAGCGATCTTAAGAGACAGGGGAGGAGCTCTGGGGCCAACGTCCTGACTTTC. Protein product: CASSDLKRQGRSSGANVLTF.

The chain joins TRBV15 to TRBJ1-4; unclear D gene. In germline, CDR1 is LNHNV, CDR2 YYDKDF (reference sequence). V was clipped by 0 bases and J by 7 bases, with 12 bases between them. The CDR3 is made up of 15 amino acids. The DNA of the CDR3 is TGTGCCACCAGCAGAGATCTGTGGCAGGCTGAAAAACTGTTTTTT. Its protein is CATSRDLWQAEKLFF.

The chain is built from TRBV27 and TRBJ1-2; possible D gene TRBD1, 5 bases. CDR1 is MNHEY and CDR2 is SMNVEV in the germline V gene (reference sequence). Trimming took 6 bases from V and 0 from J, leaving 8 bases between them. The CDR3 runs 13 residues. The CDR3 bases are TGTGCCAGCAGGTTGACAGCTAACTATGGCTACACCTTC. It codes for CASRLTANYGYTF.

The V gene is TRBV2, the J gene TRBJ1-1; D gene uncertain. The CDR3 consists of 17 residues. With 1 base removed from V and 1 base from J, the gap between germline ends came to 16 bases. Per germline, CDR1 SNHLY and CDR2 FYNNEI. The CDR3, as DNA: TGTGCCAGCAGTGAAGAGGCGGCAGGAAAGGCGAACACTGAAGCTTTCTTT. Translated, it gives CASSEEAAGKANTEAFF. The full variable domain, with the rest looked up from reference TRBV2 and TRBJ1-1, is EPEVTQTPSHQVTQMGQEVILRCVPISNHLYFYWYRQILGQKVEFLVSFYNNEISEKSEIFDDQFSVERPDGSNFTLKIRSTKLEDSAMYFCASSEEAAGKANTEAFFGQGTRLTVV.

The chain carries TRBV18 and TRBJ1-4; no clear D gene. Deletions cut 2 bases from V and 0 bases from J, with 4 bases between. The germline gives CDR1 KGHSH, CDR2 LQKENI. The CDR3 is made up of 14 amino acids. Here the CDR3 reads CASSPFATNEKLFF. CDR3 DNA sequence: TGTGCCAGCTCACCATTTGCAACTAATGAAAAACTGTTTTTT.

The chain recombines TRBV5-1 with TRBJ1-1; no clear D gene. The germline CDR1 and CDR2 sequences are SGHRS and YFSETQ. This CDR3 spans 15 amino acids. The V and J ends lost 0 bases and 1 base respectively, with 10 bases between them. In DNA, the CDR3 is TGCGCCAGCAGCTTGGTTCCGAGCGGGAACACTGAAGCTTTCTTT. It codes for CASSLVPSGNTEAFF.

V gene TRBV4-1 combines with J gene TRBJ2-7; 7 bases are shared with TRBD2. Germline-derived CDR1 and CDR2 are MGHRA and YSYEKL. With 4 bases clipped from V and 2 bases from J, the junction kept 2 bases outside the gene matches. The CDR3 loop spans 13 amino acids. CDR3 DNA: TGCGCCAGCAGCCCTGGACTAGCCTACGAGCAGTACTTC. Encoded protein: CASSPGLAYEQYF.

The chain links TRBV7-2 to TRBJ1-4, with 9 bases that match TRBD1. Per the germline V gene, CDR1 is SGHTA and CDR2 is FQGNSA. The CDR3 spans 18 residues. After removal of 6 bases from V and 1 base from J, the junction contained 12 bases not matched to a gene. The CDR3 here is CASSQRGTGMRTNEKLFF. The CDR3 DNA reads as TGTGCCAGCAGTCAGCGAGGGACAGGGATGAGAACTAATGAAAAACTGTTTTTT.

J is TRBJ2-2 and V is TRBV11-2; D could derive from TRBD1 or TRBD2 (5 bases each). The germline V gene encodes CDR1 SGHAT and CDR2 FQNNGV. The CDR3 is made up of 14 amino acids. Deletions cut 2 bases from V and 6 bases from J, with 10 bases between. CDR3 sequence: CASSLFGAAGELFF. The CDR3 DNA reads TGTGCCAGCAGCTTATTCGGGGCTGCCGGGGAGCTGTTTTTT.

This chain uses TRBV7-2 with TRBJ1-5; possible D gene TRBD1, 5 bases. Germline V CDR1 and CDR2: SGHTA, FQGNSA. This CDR3 has 13 amino acids. The V end lost 5 bases, the J end lost 7 bases, and 12 bases lay between the germline ends. The CDR3 DNA reads as TGTGCCAGCAGCCCGCGGGGCGGGCAGCCCCAGCATTTT. Protein: CASSPRGGQPQHF. Full variable domain (remainder filled in from reference TRBV7-2 and TRBJ1-5): GAGVSQSPSNKVTEKGKDVELRCDPISGHTALYWYRQSLGQGLEFLIYFQGNSAPDKSGLPSDRFSAERTGGSVSTLTIQRTQQEDSAVYLCASSPRGGQPQHFGDGTRLSIL.

This chain connects TRBV6-5 to TRBJ1-1; TRBD1 might be the D (6 bases). Germline V gene sequence: CDR1 MNHEY, CDR2 SVGAGI. CDR3 length: 16 amino acids. V shed 4 bases and J shed 4 bases, with 19 bases lying between them. CDR3 sequence reads: CASSSEGGALFTEAFF. For the CDR3, the DNA is TGTGCCAGCAGTTCGGAAGGGGGGGCATTGTTCACTGAAGCTTTCTTT.

V and J are TRBV13 and TRBJ2-5, with TRBD2 identical over 7 bases. The CDR3 contains 15 residues. Germline V gives CDR1 PRHDT, CDR2 FYEKMQ (reference sequence). With 2 bases clipped from V and 3 bases from J, the junction kept 6 bases outside the gene matches. The CDR3 loop is CASSLLRGGEETQYF. CDR3 DNA: TGTGCCAGCAGCTTACTTCGCGGGGGAGAAGAGACCCAGTACTTC.